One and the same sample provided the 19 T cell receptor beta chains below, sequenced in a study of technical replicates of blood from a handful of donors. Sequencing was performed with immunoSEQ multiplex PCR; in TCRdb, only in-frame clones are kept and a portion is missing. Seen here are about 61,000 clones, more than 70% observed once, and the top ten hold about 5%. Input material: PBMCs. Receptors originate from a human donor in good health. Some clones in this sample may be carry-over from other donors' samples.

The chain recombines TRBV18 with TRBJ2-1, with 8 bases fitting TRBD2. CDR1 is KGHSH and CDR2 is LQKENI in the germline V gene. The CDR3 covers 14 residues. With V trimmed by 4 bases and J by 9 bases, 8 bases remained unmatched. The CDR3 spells CASSLGLGESEQFF. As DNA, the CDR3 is TGTGCCAGCTCACTGGGACTAGGGGAAAGTGAGCAGTTCTTC.

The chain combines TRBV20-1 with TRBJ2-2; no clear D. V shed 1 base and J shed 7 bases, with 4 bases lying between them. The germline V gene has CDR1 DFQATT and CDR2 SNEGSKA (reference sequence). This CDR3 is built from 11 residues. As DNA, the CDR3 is TGCAGTGCTAGAGGGAGCGGGGAGCTGTTTTTT. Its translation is CSARGSGELFF.

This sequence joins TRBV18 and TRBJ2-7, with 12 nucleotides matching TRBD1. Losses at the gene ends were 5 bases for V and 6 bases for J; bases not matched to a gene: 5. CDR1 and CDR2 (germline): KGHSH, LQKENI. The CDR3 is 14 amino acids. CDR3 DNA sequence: TGTGCCAGCTCATCCGGGACAGGGGGCGGCGAGCAGTACTTC. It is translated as CASSSGTGGGEQYF. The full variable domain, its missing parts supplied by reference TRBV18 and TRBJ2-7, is NAGVMQNPRHLVRRRGQEARLRCSPMKGHSHVYWYRQLPEEGLKFMVYLQKENIIDESGMPKERFSAEFPKEGPSILRIQQVVRGDSAAYFCASSSGTGGGEQYFGPGTRLTVT.

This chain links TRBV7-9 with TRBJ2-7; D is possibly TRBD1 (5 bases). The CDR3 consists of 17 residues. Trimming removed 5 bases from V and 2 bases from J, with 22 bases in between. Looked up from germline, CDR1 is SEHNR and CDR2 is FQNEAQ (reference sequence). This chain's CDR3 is CASSRSFDSAFTYEQYF. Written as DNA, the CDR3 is TGTGCCAGCAGCCGTTCATTCGACAGTGCCTTTACCTACGAGCAGTACTTC.

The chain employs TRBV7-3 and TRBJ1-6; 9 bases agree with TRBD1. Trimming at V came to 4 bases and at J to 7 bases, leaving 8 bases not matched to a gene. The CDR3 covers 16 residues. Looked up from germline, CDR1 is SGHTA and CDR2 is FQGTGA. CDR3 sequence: CASSSGQGTNNSPLHF. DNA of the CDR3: TGTGCCAGCAGCTCCGGACAGGGGACGAACAATTCACCCCTCCACTTT.

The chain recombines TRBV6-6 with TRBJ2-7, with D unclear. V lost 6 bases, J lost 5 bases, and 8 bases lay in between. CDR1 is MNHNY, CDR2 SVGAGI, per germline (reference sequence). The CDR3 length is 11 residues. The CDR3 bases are TGTGCCAGCAGGGTAGACAACGAGCAGTACTTC. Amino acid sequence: CASRVDNEQYF.

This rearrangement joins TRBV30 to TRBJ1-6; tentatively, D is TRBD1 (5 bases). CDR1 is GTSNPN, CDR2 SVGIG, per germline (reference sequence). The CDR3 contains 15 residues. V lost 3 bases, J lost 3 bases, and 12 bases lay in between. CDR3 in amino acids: CAWSSGQGYNSPLHF. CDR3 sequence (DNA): TGTGCCTGGAGCTCCGGGCAGGGCTATAATTCACCCCTCCACTTT.

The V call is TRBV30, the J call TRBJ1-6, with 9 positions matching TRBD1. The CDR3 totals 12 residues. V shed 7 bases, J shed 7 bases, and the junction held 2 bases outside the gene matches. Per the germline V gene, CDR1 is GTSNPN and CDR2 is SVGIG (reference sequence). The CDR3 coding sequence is TGTGCCTCGGGGACAGGGAATTCACCCCTCCACTTT. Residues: CASGTGNSPLHF.

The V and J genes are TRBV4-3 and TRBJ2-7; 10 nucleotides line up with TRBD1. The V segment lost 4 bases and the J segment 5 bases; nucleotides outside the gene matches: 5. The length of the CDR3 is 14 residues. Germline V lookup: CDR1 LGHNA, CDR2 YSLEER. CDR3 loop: CASSRDRGLNEQYF. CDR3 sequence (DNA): TGCGCCAGCAGCCGCGACAGGGGGCTGAACGAGCAGTACTTC.

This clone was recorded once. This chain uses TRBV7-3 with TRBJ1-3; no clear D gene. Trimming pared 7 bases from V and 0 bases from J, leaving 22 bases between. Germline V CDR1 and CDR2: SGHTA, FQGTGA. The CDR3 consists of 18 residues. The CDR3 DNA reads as TGTGCCAGCAACGAAGCAGGCAACCCCCTTTGCTCTGGAAACACCATATATTTT. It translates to CASNEAGNPLCSGNTIYF.

The CDR3, as DNA: TGCGCCAGCCGTAGTAGCGGGGGCGACGGGGAGCTGTTTTTT. Translating gives CASRSSGGDGELFF. V and J are TRBV5-1 and TRBJ2-2; 9 nucleotides agree with TRBD2. V trimming: 7 bases; J trimming: 7 bases; junction bases outside the gene matches: 8. The CDR3 runs to 14 residues. The germline V gene has CDR1 SGHRS and CDR2 YFSETQ.

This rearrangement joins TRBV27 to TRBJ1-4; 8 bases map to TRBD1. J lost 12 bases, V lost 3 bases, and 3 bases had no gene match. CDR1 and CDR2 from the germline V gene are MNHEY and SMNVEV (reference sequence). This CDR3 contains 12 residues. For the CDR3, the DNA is TGTGCCAGCAGTTTGACAGGGGCGGAACTGTTTTTT. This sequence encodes CASSLTGAELFF.

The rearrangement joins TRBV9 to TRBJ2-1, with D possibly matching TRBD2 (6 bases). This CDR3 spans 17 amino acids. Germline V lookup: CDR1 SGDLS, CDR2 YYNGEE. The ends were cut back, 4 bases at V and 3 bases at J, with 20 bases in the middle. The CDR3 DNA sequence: TGTGCCAGCAGCCCGTCCGGGGGTAGGGCTCTCTACAATGAGCAGTTCTTC. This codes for CASSPSGGRALYNEQFF.

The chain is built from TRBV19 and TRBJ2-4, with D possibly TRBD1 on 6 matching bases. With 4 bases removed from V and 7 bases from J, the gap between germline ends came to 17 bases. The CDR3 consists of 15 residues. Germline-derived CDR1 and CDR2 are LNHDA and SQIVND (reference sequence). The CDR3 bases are TGTGCCAGTAGTAACACAGCAGGGGCTTGGAACATTCAGTACTTC. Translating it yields CASSNTAGAWNIQYF.

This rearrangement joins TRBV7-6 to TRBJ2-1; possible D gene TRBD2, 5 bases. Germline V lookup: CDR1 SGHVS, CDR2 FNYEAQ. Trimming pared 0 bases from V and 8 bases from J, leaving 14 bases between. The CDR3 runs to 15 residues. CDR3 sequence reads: CASSLAVLAWDEQFF. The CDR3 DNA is TGTGCCAGCAGCTTAGCCGTTCTAGCTTGGGATGAGCAGTTCTTC.

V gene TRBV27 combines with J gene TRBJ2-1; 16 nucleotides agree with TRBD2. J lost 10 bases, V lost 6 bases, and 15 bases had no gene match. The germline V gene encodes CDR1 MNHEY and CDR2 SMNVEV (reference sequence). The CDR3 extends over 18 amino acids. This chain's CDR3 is CASSPRGLAGGRRLEQFF. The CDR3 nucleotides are TGTGCCAGCAGCCCTCGGGGACTAGCGGGGGGGCGGAGGCTCGAGCAGTTCTTC.

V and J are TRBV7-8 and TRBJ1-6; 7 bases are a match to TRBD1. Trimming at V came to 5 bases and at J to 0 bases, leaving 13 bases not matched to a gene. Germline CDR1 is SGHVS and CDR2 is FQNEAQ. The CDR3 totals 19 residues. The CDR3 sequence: CASSPNYPTGSSYNSPLHF. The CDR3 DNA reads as TGTGCCAGCAGCCCTAACTACCCGACAGGGAGCTCCTATAATTCACCCCTCCACTTT. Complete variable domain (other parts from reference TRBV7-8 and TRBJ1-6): GAGVSQSPRYKVAKRGQDVALRCDPISGHVSLFWYQQALGQGPEFLTYFQNEAQLDKSGLPSDRFFAERPEGSVSTLKIQRTQQEDSAVYLCASSPNYPTGSSYNSPLHFGNGTRLTVT.

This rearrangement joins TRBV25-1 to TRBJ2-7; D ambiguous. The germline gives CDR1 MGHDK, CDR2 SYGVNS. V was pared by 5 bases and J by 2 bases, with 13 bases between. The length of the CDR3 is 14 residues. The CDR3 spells CASSTPERTYEQYF. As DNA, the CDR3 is TGTGCCAGCAGTACTCCAGAGAGGACCTACGAGCAGTACTTC.

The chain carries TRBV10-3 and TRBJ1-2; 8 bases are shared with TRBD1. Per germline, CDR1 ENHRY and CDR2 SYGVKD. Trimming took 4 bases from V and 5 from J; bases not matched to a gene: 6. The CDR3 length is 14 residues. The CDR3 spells CAISVDRGDYGYTF. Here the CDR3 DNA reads TGTGCCATCAGTGTAGACAGGGGTGATTATGGCTACACCTTC.